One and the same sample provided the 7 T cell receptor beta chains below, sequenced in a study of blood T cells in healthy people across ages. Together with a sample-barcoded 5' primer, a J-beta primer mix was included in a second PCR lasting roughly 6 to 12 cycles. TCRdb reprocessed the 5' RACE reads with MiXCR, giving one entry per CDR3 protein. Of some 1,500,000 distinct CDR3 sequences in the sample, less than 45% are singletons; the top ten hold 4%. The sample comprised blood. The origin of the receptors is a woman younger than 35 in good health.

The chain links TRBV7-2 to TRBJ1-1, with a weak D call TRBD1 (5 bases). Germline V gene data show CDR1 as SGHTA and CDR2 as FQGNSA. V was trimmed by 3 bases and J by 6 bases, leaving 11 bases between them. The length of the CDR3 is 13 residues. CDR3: CASSFQQVSEAFF. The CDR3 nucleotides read TGTGCCAGCAGCTTCCAACAGGTCTCTGAAGCTTTCTTT.

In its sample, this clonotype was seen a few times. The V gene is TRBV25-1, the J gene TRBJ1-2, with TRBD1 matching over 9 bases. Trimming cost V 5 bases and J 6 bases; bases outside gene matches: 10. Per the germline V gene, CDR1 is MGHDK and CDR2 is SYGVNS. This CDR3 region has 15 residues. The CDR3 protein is CASSSHSGTGNGYTF. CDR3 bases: TGTGCCAGCAGTTCCCATTCCGGGACAGGGAATGGCTACACCTTC.

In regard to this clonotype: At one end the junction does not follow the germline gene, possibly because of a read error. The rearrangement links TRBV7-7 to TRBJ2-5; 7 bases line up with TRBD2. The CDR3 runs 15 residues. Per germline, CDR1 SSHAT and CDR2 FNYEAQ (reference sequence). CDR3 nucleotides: TGTGCTAGCAGCTACACTAGCGTTGGTAGCGAGACCCAGTACTTC. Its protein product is CASSYTSVGSETQYF.

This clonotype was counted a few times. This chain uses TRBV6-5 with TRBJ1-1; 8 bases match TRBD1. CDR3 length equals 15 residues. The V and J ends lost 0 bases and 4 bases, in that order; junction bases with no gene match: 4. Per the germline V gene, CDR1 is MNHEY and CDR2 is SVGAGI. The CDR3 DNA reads TGTGCCAGCAGTTACTCACAGGGGGGGGTCACTGAAGCTTTCTTT. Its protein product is CASSYSQGGVTEAFF.

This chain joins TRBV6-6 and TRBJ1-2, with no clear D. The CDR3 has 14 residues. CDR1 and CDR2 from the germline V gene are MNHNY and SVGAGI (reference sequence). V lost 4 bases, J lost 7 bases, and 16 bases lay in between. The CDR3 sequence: CASSFREGGSGYTF. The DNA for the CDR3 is TGTGCCAGCAGTTTCCGGGAGGGCGGAAGTGGCTACACCTTC.

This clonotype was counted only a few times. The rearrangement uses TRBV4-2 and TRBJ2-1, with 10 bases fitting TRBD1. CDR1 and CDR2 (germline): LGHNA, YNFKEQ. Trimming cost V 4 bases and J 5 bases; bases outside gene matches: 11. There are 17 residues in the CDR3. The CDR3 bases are TGTGCCAGCAGCCCCTCCCCTGGGACAGGGGATCACAATGAGCAGTTCTTC. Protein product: CASSPSPGTGDHNEQFF.

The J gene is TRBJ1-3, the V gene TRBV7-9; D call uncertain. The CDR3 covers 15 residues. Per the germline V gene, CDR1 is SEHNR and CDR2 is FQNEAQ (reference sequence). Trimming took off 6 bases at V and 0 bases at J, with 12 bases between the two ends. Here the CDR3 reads CASSRERGSGNTIYF. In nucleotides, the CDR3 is TGTGCCAGCAGTCGGGAGAGAGGCTCTGGAAACACCATATATTTT. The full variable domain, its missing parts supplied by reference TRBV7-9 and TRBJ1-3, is DTGVSQNPRHKITKRGQNVTFRCDPISEHNRLYWYRQTLGQGPEFLTYFQNEAQLEKSRLLSDRFSAERPKGSFSTLEIQRTEQGDSAMYLCASSRERGSGNTIYFGEGSWLTVV.